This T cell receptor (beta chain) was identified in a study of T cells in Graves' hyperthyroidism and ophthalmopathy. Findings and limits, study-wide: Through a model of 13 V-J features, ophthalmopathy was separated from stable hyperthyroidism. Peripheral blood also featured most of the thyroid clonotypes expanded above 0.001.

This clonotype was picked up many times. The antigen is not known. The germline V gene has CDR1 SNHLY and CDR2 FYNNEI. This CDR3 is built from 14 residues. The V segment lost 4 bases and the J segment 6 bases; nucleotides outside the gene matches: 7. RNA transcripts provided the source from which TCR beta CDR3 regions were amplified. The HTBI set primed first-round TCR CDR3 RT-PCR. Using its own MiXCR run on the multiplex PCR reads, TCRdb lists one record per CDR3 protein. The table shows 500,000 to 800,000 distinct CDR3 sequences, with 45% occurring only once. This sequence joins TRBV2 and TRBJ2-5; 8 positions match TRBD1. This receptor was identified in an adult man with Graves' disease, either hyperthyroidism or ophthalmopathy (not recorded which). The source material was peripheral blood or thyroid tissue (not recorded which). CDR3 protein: CASSGSGQVQTQYF. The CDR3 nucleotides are TGTGCCAGCAGTGGATCGGGACAGGTGCAGACCCAGTACTTC.